This T cell receptor beta chain was identified in a study of CXCR3-negative and CXCR3-positive naive CD8 T cells. About the study: The study obtained 140 million or so TRB reads, about 1.5 +/- 0.3 million per library.

CDR3 size: 14 residues. The V gene's germline CDR1 is LNHDA and CDR2 SQIVND (reference sequence). 5' RACE with UMI labels generated the TRB cDNA libraries. Following a re-call of the 5' RACE reads, TCRdb has one entry per CDR3 protein and lacks DNA. The table lists 50,000 to 75,000 distinct CDR3 sequences, with roughly 0.42% in the top ten. The V gene is TRBV19, the J gene TRBJ1-5; TCRdb designates TRBD1, a call that cannot be tested without DNA. The sample consisted of naive CXCR3- CD8+ T cells from blood. Subset reported: CD45RO-CCR7+CD27+CD95- naive CD8+ T cells lacking CXCR3 (TNR3-). This TCR was sampled from a human donor in good health. Some clones in this sample may be carry-over from other donors' samples. The CDR3 here is CASISGGGNQPQHF.